A selection of T cell receptor beta chains follows, all from one sample in a study of cytomegalovirus exposure and HLA in healthy donors. Profiling relied on immunoSEQ multiplex PCR, and the TCRdb table lists in-frame clones only, not all of them. The table for this sample gives approximately 210,000 clones. Input material: PBMCs. These receptors originate from a woman between 25 and 40 years old in good health and CMV-seropositive. CDR3s include the opening cysteine and the closing phenylalanine or tryptophan. D genes are given only for firm matches.

TGTGCCAGCAGCTTAGACCACGGGCAGGGCCGGGGCTACACCTTC	CASSLDHGQGRGYTF	TRBV11-2	TRBJ1-2	-
TGTGCCAGTAGTATCTACCTAGTCGGGGCCAACGTCCTGACTTTC	CASSIYLVGANVLTF	TRBV19	TRBJ2-6	-
TGTGCCAGCAGCGGAGTTCACTCGAACACTGAAGCTTTCTTT	CASSGVHSNTEAFF	TRBV7-8	TRBJ1-1	-
TGTGCCAGCAGCCAAGAAAGGGGACAGGGGGCCGACGAGCAGTACTTC	CASSQERGQGADEQYF	TRBV4-2	TRBJ2-7	TRBD1
TGTGCCAGCTCACCAATAGGAGAGGAGGGTACTGAAGCTTTCTTT	CASSPIGEEGTEAFF	TRBV18	TRBJ1-1	-
TGTGCCAGCAGCTTAGGGACAGGGGCTGAAGCTTTCTTT	CASSLGTGAEAFF	TRBV11-2	TRBJ1-1	TRBD1
TGTGCCAGCAGCCAAGAATCGGGGGGACCAGGCGGGGAGCTGTTTTTT	CASSQESGGPGGELFF	TRBV4-2	TRBJ2-2	TRBD2
TGTGCCAGCAGCCTCCGGGACAGTTACGAGCAGTACTTC	CASSLRDSYEQYF	TRBV11-3	TRBJ2-7	TRBD1
TGTGCCAGCAGTTACTCGGGACTAGGAGGAGATACGCAGTATTTT	CASSYSGLGGDTQYF	TRBV6-5	TRBJ2-3	TRBD2
TGTGCCAGCAGGACCTATGGGACAGGCCGGAATATGAACACTGAAGCTTTCTTT	CASRTYGTGRNMNTEAFF	TRBV25-1	TRBJ1-1	TRBD1
TGTGCCAGCAGTGAAGCGCGGCAGGGTGGGTATGGCTACACCTTC	CASSEARQGGYGYTF	TRBV6-1	TRBJ1-2	-
TGTGCCAGCTCACCAGGACTTTTCTATGGCTACACCTTC	CASSPGLFYGYTF	TRBV18	TRBJ1-2	-
TGTGCCAGCACCAGTTCACTAGCTCAGAGCTCCTACGAGCAGTACTTC	CASTSSLAQSSYEQYF	TRBV11-2	TRBJ2-7	-
TGTGCCAGCAGTTATTCGGAGATCTATGGCTACACCTTC	CASSYSEIYGYTF	TRBV6-5	TRBJ1-2	-
TGCGCCAGCAGCCGAGACAGGTATCAGCCCCAGCATTTT	CASSRDRYQPQHF	TRBV4-1	TRBJ1-5	-
TGTGCCAGTAGTATGGGGGGGAGCTCCTACAATGAGCAGTTCTTC	CASSMGGSSYNEQFF	TRBV19	TRBJ2-1	TRBD2
TGTGCCAGCAGCCTGAGGACAGGGCACTCTGGAAACACCATATATTTT	CASSLRTGHSGNTIYF	TRBV9	TRBJ1-3	TRBD1
TGTGCCAGCTCACAGCAACTAGGGACAGGCTCAAGTGAGCAGTACTTC	CASSQQLGTGSSEQYF	TRBV18	TRBJ2-5	TRBD1
TGTGCCATCAGCTCTGACAGCCGCGGACTAGCGGGGACCCAGTACTTC	CAISSDSRGLAGTQYF	TRBV10-3	TRBJ2-5	TRBD2
TGTGCCAGCACACGGGACTACCAAGAGACCCAGTACTTC	CASTRDYQETQYF	TRBV6-1	TRBJ2-5	-
TGTGCCAGCTCACCAGTGGCGGCTAAAAATTCACCCCTCCACTTT	CASSPVAAKNSPLHF	TRBV18	TRBJ1-6	-
TGTGCCAGCTCACCTTCCCTAGTCGGCGGAAGCGAGCAGTACTTC	CASSPSLVGGSEQYF	TRBV18	TRBJ2-7	-
TGTGCCAGCTCACCACCAGGGGGCACTGAAGCTTTCTTT	CASSPPGGTEAFF	TRBV18	TRBJ1-1	-
TGTGCCAGCAGGTTACAGGGGGCTGGTGGCTACACCTTC	CASRLQGAGGYTF	TRBV6-1	TRBJ1-2	TRBD1
TGTGCCAGCAGACTTGGGGACAGGCGTTACTATGGCTACACCTTC	CASRLGDRRYYGYTF	TRBV6-5	TRBJ1-2	TRBD1
TGCAGCGTTGACACGGGAAGGCCTGAAAAACTGTTTTTT	CSVDTGRPEKLFF	TRBV29-1	TRBJ1-4	-
TGTGCCAGCAGTGAATCAGGGGCAGGCACAGATACGCAGTATTTT	CASSESGAGTDTQYF	TRBV2	TRBJ2-3	-
TGTGCCTGCTGGCAGGGTGACGGCTACACCTTC	CACWQGDGYTF	TRBV6-5	TRBJ1-2	-
TGTGCCAGCAGTGGGAGTCCGGATCAGCCCCAGCATTTT	CASSGSPDQPQHF	TRBV6-1	TRBJ1-5	-
TGTGCCAGCAGTTTCCACCTCCCCGGGACAGGTCCCTACGAGCAGTACTTC	CASSFHLPGTGPYEQYF	TRBV27	TRBJ2-7	TRBD1